Each of the 23 T cell receptor beta chains below was sequenced from the same sample in a study of cytomegalovirus exposure and HLA in healthy donors. 13 Jbeta primers and 60 Vbeta primers were used for the PCR. Profiled with immunoSEQ multiplex PCR; TCRdb holds only in-frame clones, not every one. The table lists 35,000 to 55,000 clones, about half of them singletons, with approximately 5.5% in the top ten. The sample taken for sequencing was PBMCs. The receptors shown here come from a man aged 60 to 69 in good health and CMV-seronegative.

This clone was seen a few times. This chain connects TRBV29-1 to TRBJ2-5, with 14 bases lining up with TRBD2. V shed 5 bases and J 3 bases; nucleotides not matched to a gene: 5. Germline CDR1 SQVTM, CDR2 ANQGSEA. The CDR3 contains 15 residues. The CDR3 reads CSVSRTSGRKETQYF. The CDR3 DNA is TGCAGCGTTTCTAGGACTAGCGGGAGGAAAGAGACCCAGTACTTC.

This chain uses TRBV11-3 with TRBJ1-2, with 10 bases aligning to TRBD1. From germline, CDR1 is SGHNT and CDR2 YENEEA. This CDR3 contains 13 residues. V gave up 3 bases and J gave up 6 bases; unmatched junction bases: 1. The CDR3 nucleotides are TGTGCCAGCAGCTTCGGGACAGGGGATGGCTACACCTTC. This translates into CASSFGTGDGYTF.

The chain has TRBV20-1 and TRBJ2-7; D is unclear. This CDR3 is 11 amino acids long. The germline CDR1 and CDR2 sequences are DFQATT and SNEGSKA (reference sequence). Trimming cost V 4 bases and J 6 bases, with 10 bases left between them. The CDR3 sequence: CSATQLGEQYF. CDR3 coding DNA: TGCAGTGCTACCCAGCTAGGCGAGCAGTACTTC.

This chain connects TRBV6-1 to TRBJ2-4, with 9 bases lining up with TRBD1. Trimming cost V 8 bases and J 7 bases; bases outside gene matches: 6. In germline, CDR1 is MNHNS, CDR2 SASEGT. The CDR3 is 13 residues long. CDR3 DNA: TGTGCCAGCGATCGACAGGGGGGGAACATTCAGTACTTC. Translated: CASDRQGGNIQYF.

The chain combines TRBV21-1 with TRBJ2-7; whether TRBD1, the table's D call, matches the DNA was not checked. TRBV21-1 is a listed pseudogene. The CDR3 contains 16 residues. Here the CDR3 DNA reads TGTGCCAGCAGCAAAGCAGGCGACAGGGACACCTACGAGCAGTACTTC. Its protein is CASSKAGDRDTYEQYF.

Only one count was recorded for this clone. The chain is built from TRBV5-1 and TRBJ2-1; D is ambiguous. V was trimmed by 1 base and J by 7 bases, leaving 12 bases between them. The germline CDR1 and CDR2 sequences are SGHRS and YFSETQ. This CDR3 comprises 14 residues. CDR3: CASSLPSSGNEQFF. The CDR3 DNA follows: TGCGCCAGCAGCTTGCCTAGTAGTGGAAATGAGCAGTTCTTC.

The chain recombines TRBV30 with TRBJ2-1; 9 bases agree with TRBD1. Germline CDR1 GTSNPN, CDR2 SVGIG (reference sequence). V lost 3 bases, J lost 6 bases, and 0 bases stayed unmatched. The CDR3 extends over 12 amino acids. CDR3 residues: CAWRTGGNEQFF. The CDR3 coding sequence is TGTGCCTGGAGGACAGGGGGCAATGAGCAGTTCTTC. Filled out from reference TRBV30 and TRBJ2-1, the complete variable domain reads SQTIHQWPATLVQPVGSPLSLECTVEGTSNPNLYWYRQAAGRGLQLLFYSVGIGQISSEVPQNLSASRPQDRQFILSSKKLLLSDSGFYLCAWRTGGNEQFFGPGTRLTVL.

The V and J genes are TRBV7-9 and TRBJ2-1, with 11 bases matching TRBD1. Germline V gene sequence: CDR1 SEHNR, CDR2 FQNEAQ (reference sequence). V lost 5 bases and J lost 5; bases outside the gene matches: 5. The CDR3 length is 15 residues. The CDR3 sequence: CASSLRDRGDNEQFF. CDR3 nucleotide sequence: TGTGCCAGCAGCCTCCGGGACAGGGGGGACAATGAGCAGTTCTTC.

The chain is built from TRBV7-8 and TRBJ2-5, with D possibly TRBD2 on 6 matching bases. V was clipped by 0 bases and J by 5 bases, with 13 bases between them. From germline, CDR1 is SGHVS and CDR2 FQNEAQ. The CDR3 is made up of 15 amino acids. CDR3 in amino acids: CASSLARPGSETQYF. CDR3 bases: TGTGCCAGCAGCTTAGCGCGCCCCGGGAGTGAGACCCAGTACTTC. Complete variable domain (other parts from reference TRBV7-8 and TRBJ2-5): GAGVSQSPRYKVAKRGQDVALRCDPISGHVSLFWYQQALGQGPEFLTYFQNEAQLDKSGLPSDRFFAERPEGSVSTLKIQRTQQEDSAVYLCASSLARPGSETQYFGPGTRLLVL.

The rearrangement links TRBV28 to TRBJ1-5; D uncertain. V dropped 8 bases and J dropped 2 bases, with 16 bases sitting between them. The CDR3 length is 15 residues. CDR1 MDHEN and CDR2 SYDVKM come from the germline V gene. Here the CDR3 reads CASRTPPGGNQPQHF. The CDR3 DNA reads TGTGCCAGCCGTACTCCCCCGGGTGGCAATCAGCCCCAGCATTTT.

The genes are TRBV7-8 and TRBJ2-3; D remains unclear. The CDR3 has 12 amino acids. Per germline, CDR1 SGHVS and CDR2 FQNEAQ. Deletions cut 3 bases from V and 4 bases from J, with 5 bases between. This CDR3 is CASSFRADTQYF. CDR3 nucleotide sequence: TGTGCCAGCAGCTTTCGGGCAGATACGCAGTATTTT. Variable domain in full (rest from reference TRBV7-8 and TRBJ2-3): GAGVSQSPRYKVAKRGQDVALRCDPISGHVSLFWYQQALGQGPEFLTYFQNEAQLDKSGLPSDRFFAERPEGSVSTLKIQRTQQEDSAVYLCASSFRADTQYFGPGTRLTVL.

This chain uses TRBV5-1 with TRBJ2-7, with 11 positions matching TRBD2. CDR3 length: 16 amino acids. The germline V gene encodes CDR1 SGHRS and CDR2 YFSETQ. The trim removed 4 bases at V and 0 bases at J, leaving 6 bases unmatched. Here the CDR3 DNA reads TGCGCCAGCAGCCCCCGCGGGACTAGCGGCTCCTACGAGCAGTACTTC. Amino acids: CASSPRGTSGSYEQYF.

The chain employs TRBV7-9 and TRBJ1-1; D gene unclear. Trimming removed 2 bases from V and 2 bases from J, with 9 bases in between. Germline V gene data show CDR1 as SEHNR and CDR2 as FQNEAQ (reference sequence). The CDR3 sequence is 14 residues long. The CDR3 loop is CASSLRGINTEAFF. The CDR3 DNA follows: TGTGCCAGCAGCTTACGAGGGATTAACACTGAAGCTTTCTTT.

This clone was observed a few times. The chain combines TRBV6-5 with TRBJ2-1, with TRBD2 matching over 7 bases. Germline V gene data show CDR1 as MNHEY and CDR2 as SVGAGI. V dropped 4 bases and J dropped 6; count of bases not matched to a gene: 3. The CDR3 is 13 residues long. CDR3 sequence reads: CASSFLAANEQFF. Written as DNA, the CDR3 is TGTGCCAGCAGTTTCCTAGCGGCCAATGAGCAGTTCTTC.

In its sample, this clone was seen a few times. This chain uses TRBV6-5 with TRBJ1-6, with D uncertain. Germline CDR1 reads MNHEY; CDR2 reads SVGAGI. There are 13 residues in the CDR3. Trimming cost V 8 bases and J 7 bases, with 12 bases left between them. The CDR3 loop reads CASGEGRNSPLHF. CDR3 coding DNA: TGTGCCAGCGGAGAGGGTCGCAATTCACCCCTCCACTTT.

The chain is built from TRBV18 and TRBJ2-1; 9 bases are a match to TRBD2. CDR3 size: 15 residues. Per germline, CDR1 KGHSH and CDR2 LQKENI. V shed 3 bases and J 8 bases; nucleotides not matched to a gene: 8. This chain's CDR3 is CASSPRSGSGDEQFF. CDR3 DNA sequence: TGTGCCAGCTCACCTCGTAGCGGGAGCGGGGATGAGCAGTTCTTC.

This clone was observed a single time. This chain joins TRBV10-1 and TRBJ1-1; 9 bases agree with TRBD1. The V gene end was trimmed by 5 bases and the J gene end by 6 bases; junction bases not matched to a gene: 7. The CDR3 is made up of 14 amino acids. CDR1 is WNHNN and CDR2 is SYGVQD in the germline V gene (reference sequence). CDR3 loop: CASSRGQGGSEAFF. The CDR3 DNA reads as TGCGCCAGCAGTCGGGGACAGGGAGGATCTGAAGCTTTCTTT.

CDR3 loop: CASSPTDRNSNQPQHF. CDR3 DNA sequence: TGTGCCAGCTCACCGACGGACAGGAATAGCAATCAGCCCCAGCATTTT. V gene TRBV18 combines with J gene TRBJ1-5, with 7 bases lining up with TRBD1. This CDR3 has 16 amino acids. Losses at the gene ends were 3 bases for V and 0 bases for J; bases not matched to a gene: 5. CDR1 is KGHSH, CDR2 LQKENI, per germline.

V gene TRBV5-1 combines with J gene TRBJ1-1; D remains ambiguous. The CDR3 is 14 amino acids. The V end lost 1 base, the J end lost 0 bases, and 7 bases lay between the germline ends. Per the germline V gene, CDR1 is SGHRS and CDR2 is YFSETQ. DNA for the CDR3: TGCGCCAGCAGCTTGAACAGCTTGAACACTGAAGCTTTCTTT. Translating gives CASSLNSLNTEAFF.

This clone was detected only once. The V gene is TRBV7-8, the J gene TRBJ2-1; D may be TRBD2 (6 bases). This CDR3 is built from 15 residues. CDR1 is SGHVS, CDR2 FQNEAQ, per germline. Between the trimmed V and J ends, which lost 7 bases and 6 bases, there was a span of 19 bases. CDR3 DNA: TGTGCCAGCACCCTCCGGAGGGAGTTCCGCAATGAGCAGTTCTTC. This gives the protein CASTLRREFRNEQFF.

J is TRBJ2-2 and V is TRBV5-1; D is possibly TRBD1 (5 bases). Germline V lookup: CDR1 SGHRS, CDR2 YFSETQ. This CDR3 has 15 amino acids. V gave up 1 base and J gave up 3 bases, with 10 bases separating them. This CDR3 reads CASSLSTGDTGELFF. In DNA, the CDR3 is TGCGCCAGCAGCTTGTCTACAGGCGACACCGGGGAGCTGTTTTTT.

Only a few counts were recorded for this clone. The rearrangement links TRBV6-5 to TRBJ2-1; 8 nucleotides align to TRBD1. Germline V gives CDR1 MNHEY, CDR2 SVGAGI. With 4 bases clipped from V and 10 bases from J, the junction kept 12 bases outside the gene matches. This CDR3 region has 15 residues. The CDR3 region has the DNA TGTGCCAGCAGTTCCCCCGGGACAGGCAAGAACGAGCAGTTCTTC. Protein: CASSSPGTGKNEQFF.

The chain links TRBV19 to TRBJ2-1, with D perhaps TRBD1 (6 bases). Between the trimmed V and J ends, which lost 8 bases and 6 bases, there was a span of 20 bases. CDR1 LNHDA and CDR2 SQIVND come from the germline V gene (reference sequence). The CDR3 consists of 15 residues. This chain's CDR3 is CASAGRSLGGNEQFF. CDR3 in DNA: TGTGCCAGTGCAGGTAGAAGCTTAGGGGGCAATGAGCAGTTCTTC.